The 10 T cell receptor beta chains reported below all come from one sample, sequenced in a study of T cell responses to AZD1222 COVID-19 vaccine. Clones were sequenced by immunoSEQ multiplex PCR, and TCRdb holds only the in-frame ones, with some missing. The top ten hold roughly 10% of the sample, which has 95,000 to 100,000 clones, about 90% seen once. The material sequenced was peripheral blood, taken 28 days after the second AZD1222 dose. Receptors originate from an adult who received the AZD1222 COVID-19 vaccine.

This rearrangement joins TRBV24-1 to TRBJ2-1, with D possibly being TRBD2 (6 bases). V was shortened by 5 bases and J by 8 bases, with 15 bases between the two germline ends. CDR1 KGHDR and CDR2 SFDVKD come from the germline V gene. CDR3 length: 14 residues. Here the CDR3 reads CATSAAGTPDEQFF. CDR3 DNA sequence: TGTGCCACCAGTGCCGCCGGGACTCCCGATGAGCAGTTCTTC.

This sequence joins TRBV19 and TRBJ1-6; 7 positions agree with TRBD1. The CDR3 loop spans 15 amino acids. V gave up 1 base and J gave up 6 bases; unmatched junction bases: 3. CDR1 and CDR2 (germline): LNHDA, SQIVND (reference sequence). CDR3 loop: CASSIGGTANSPLHF. The CDR3 bases are TGTGCCAGTAGTATAGGCGGGACAGCTAATTCACCCCTCCACTTT.

This rearrangement joins TRBV10-3 to TRBJ2-1, with 9 positions matching TRBD2. This CDR3 is built from 14 residues. The trim removed 10 bases at V and 4 bases at J, leaving 8 bases unmatched. Germline V lookup: CDR1 ENHRY, CDR2 SYGVKD. CDR3 in DNA: TGTGCCACCACGGGACTAGCCCCTTACAATGAGCAGTTCTTC. Its protein product is CATTGLAPYNEQFF.

The chain recombines TRBV6-1 with TRBJ1-5; TRBD1 might be the D (6 bases). The V gene's germline CDR1 is MNHNS and CDR2 SASEGT. Trimming took 2 bases from V and 7 from J, leaving 15 bases between them. This CDR3 has 15 residues. For the CDR3, the DNA is TGTGCCAGCAGTGAACAGACACAGGGCCGACAGCCCCAGCATTTT. Protein sequence: CASSEQTQGRQPQHF.

A few counts support this clone. This rearrangement joins TRBV6-2 or TRBV6-3 to TRBJ1-5, with D uncertain. CDR3 length equals 12 residues. The germline V gene has CDR1 MNHEY and CDR2 SVGEGT. Trimming cost V 2 bases and J 6 bases, with 5 bases left between them. The CDR3 coding sequence is TGTGCCAGCAGTTACATCCCTCAGCCCCAGCATTTT. It yields the protein CASSYIPQPQHF.

Concerning this clone: A junction end diverges from the germline sequence, so it may reflect a read error. V and J are TRBV29-1 and TRBJ2-7; the D gene could be TRBD1 or TRBD2 (5 bases each). CDR1 is SQVTM, CDR2 ANQGSEA, per germline. The CDR3 covers 11 residues. The CDR3 coding sequence is TGCAGCGTTGATTATATGGGGGAAGCGCACTTC. Translating gives CSVDYMGEAHF.

This chain uses TRBV27 with TRBJ2-1, with 8 bases identical to TRBD2. The CDR3 covers 15 residues. Per germline, CDR1 MNHEY and CDR2 SMNVEV (reference sequence). V lost 3 bases and J lost 2; bases outside the gene matches: 3. CDR3 loop: CASSLGGRPYNEQFF. The CDR3 DNA is TGTGCCAGCAGTTTGGGCGGGAGGCCCTACAATGAGCAGTTCTTC.

This clone was detected only once. The chain recombines TRBV7-9 with TRBJ1-4, with D unclear. V gave up 4 bases and J gave up 8 bases, with 11 bases separating them. The germline V gene has CDR1 SEHNR and CDR2 FQNEAQ (reference sequence). The CDR3 has 13 amino acids. CDR3 protein: CASSSRWEEKLFF. CDR3 coding DNA: TGTGCCAGCAGCTCGCGGTGGGAAGAAAAACTGTTTTTT.

This chain connects TRBV19 to TRBJ1-1, with a possible D match to TRBD1 (6 bases). The V end lost 7 bases, the J end lost 7 bases, and 13 bases lay between the germline ends. Germline V lookup: CDR1 LNHDA, CDR2 SQIVND (reference sequence). The CDR3 runs to 12 residues. The CDR3 here is CASMGARLEAFF. The CDR3 coding sequence is TGTGCCAGTATGGGGGCCCGACTTGAAGCTTTCTTT.

V usage is TRBV5-1 and J usage is TRBJ2-3; D gene unclear. The CDR3 is 10 residues long. Trimming left V 6 bases short and J 10 bases short, with 9 bases between. Germline V gives CDR1 SGHRS, CDR2 YFSETQ. CDR3 residues: CASKGSSQYF. The DNA for the CDR3 is TGCGCCAGCAAGGGCAGTTCGCAGTATTTT.